This record looks at one T cell receptor beta chain sequence and its context. Study processing details: It was from reference gene primer amplification that nucleated cell counts were estimated. Clones were read by immunoSEQ multiplex PCR, and TCRdb kept only the in-frame ones, dropping some. That table gives V, J and clone size, and the DNA gave D and trimming. The sample contains around 71,000 clones, around 86% of which appear only once. Trimming took off 5 bases at V and 7 bases at J, with 15 bases between the two ends. The CDR3 runs to 15 residues. CDR1 and CDR2 from the germline V gene are LNHDA and SQIVND (reference sequence). This sample is drawn from a study of blood T cell repertoires in COVID-19. Study context: T cells, B-cell-depleted T cells, or PBMCs provided the cDNA or gDNA that served as material.

Specimen: peripheral blood. The rearrangement joins TRBV19 to TRBJ1-6; maybe TRBD1 (5 bases). The origin of this receptor is an older woman with acute or convalescent COVID-19. Written as DNA, the CDR3 is TGTGCCAGTAGTCCCATGATGGGGGGGAATTCACCCCTCCACTTT. It codes for CASSPMMGGNSPLHF.